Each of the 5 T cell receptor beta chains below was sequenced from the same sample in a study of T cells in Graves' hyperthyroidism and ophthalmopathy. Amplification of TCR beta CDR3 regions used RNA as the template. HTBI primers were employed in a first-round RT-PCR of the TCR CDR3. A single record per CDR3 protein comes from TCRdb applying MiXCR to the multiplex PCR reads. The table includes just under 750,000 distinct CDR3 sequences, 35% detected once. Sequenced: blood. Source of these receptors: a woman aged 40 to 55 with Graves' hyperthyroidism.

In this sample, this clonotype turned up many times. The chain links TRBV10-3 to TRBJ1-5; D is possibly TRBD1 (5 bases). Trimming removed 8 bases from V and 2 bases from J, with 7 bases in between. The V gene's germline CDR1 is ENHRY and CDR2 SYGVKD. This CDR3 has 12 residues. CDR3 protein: CAISTGNQPQHF. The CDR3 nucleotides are TGTGCCATCTCGACAGGCAATCAGCCCCAGCATTTT.

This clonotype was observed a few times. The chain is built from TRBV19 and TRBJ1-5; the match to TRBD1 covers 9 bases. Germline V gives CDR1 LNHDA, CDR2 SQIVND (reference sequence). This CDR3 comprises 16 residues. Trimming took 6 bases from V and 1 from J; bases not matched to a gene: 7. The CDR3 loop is CASRRGTGRSNQPQHF. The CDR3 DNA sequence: TGTGCCAGTAGAAGGGGGACAGGGAGAAGCAATCAGCCCCAGCATTTT.

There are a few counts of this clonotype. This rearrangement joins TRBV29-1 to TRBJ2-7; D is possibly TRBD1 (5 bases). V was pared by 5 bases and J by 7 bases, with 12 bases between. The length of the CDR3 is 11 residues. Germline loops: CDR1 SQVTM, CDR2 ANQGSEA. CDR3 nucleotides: TGCAGCGTTCAGGGCGGACGAGAGCAGTACTTC. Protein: CSVQGGREQYF.

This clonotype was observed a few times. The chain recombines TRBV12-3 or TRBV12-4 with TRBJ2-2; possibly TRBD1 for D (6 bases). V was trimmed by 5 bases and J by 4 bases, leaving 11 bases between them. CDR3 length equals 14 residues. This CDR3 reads CASSVGQFTGELFF. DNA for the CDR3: TGTGCCAGCAGTGTCGGACAGTTCACCGGGGAGCTGTTTTTT.

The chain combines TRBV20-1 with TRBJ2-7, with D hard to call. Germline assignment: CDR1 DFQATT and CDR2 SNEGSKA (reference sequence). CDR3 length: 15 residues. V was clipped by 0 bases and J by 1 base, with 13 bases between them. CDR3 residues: CSARDPALGSYEQYF. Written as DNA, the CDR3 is TGCAGTGCTAGAGACCCAGCCCTAGGATCCTACGAGCAGTACTTC.